This T cell receptor (beta chain) was retrieved from a study of blood T cell repertoires in COVID-19. Across the study: Researchers got acute and convalescent COVID-19 samples from the United States, Italy and Spain. Nucleic acid was either cDNA or gDNA, and it came from T cells, B-cell-depleted T cells, or PBMCs.

CDR1 is KGHSH, CDR2 LQKENI, per germline. This CDR3 has 13 amino acids. V lost 5 bases, J lost 4 bases, and 11 bases lay in between. The authors' processing: Counts of nucleated cells, estimated from reference gene primer amplification, were obtained. TCRdb's copy holds only in-frame clones and misses some; the assay was immunoSEQ multiplex PCR. That table furnishes V, J and clone size, whereas the DNA furnished D and trimming. The table records under 150,000 clones, around 89% of them present only once. The sample was peripheral blood. The J gene is TRBJ1-1, the V gene TRBV18; no reliable D call. The receptor was isolated from a woman aged 55-69 years with active COVID-19. The CDR3 DNA sequence: TGTGCCAGCTCAACTGGCCCGGGCACTGAAGCTTTCTTT. Its protein product is CASSTGPGTEAFF.